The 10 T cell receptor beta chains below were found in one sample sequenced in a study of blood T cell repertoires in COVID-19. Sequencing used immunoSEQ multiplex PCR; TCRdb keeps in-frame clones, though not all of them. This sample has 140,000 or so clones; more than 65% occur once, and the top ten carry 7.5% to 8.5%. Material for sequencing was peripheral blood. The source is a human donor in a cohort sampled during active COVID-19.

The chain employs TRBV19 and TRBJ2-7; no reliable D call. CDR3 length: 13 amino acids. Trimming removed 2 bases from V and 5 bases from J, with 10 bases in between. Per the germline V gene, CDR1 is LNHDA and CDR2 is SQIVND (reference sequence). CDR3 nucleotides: TGTGCCAGTAGTATATTTGCGGCGGACGAGCAGTACTTC. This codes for CASSIFAADEQYF.

CDR3 residues: CASVGPLRHSSYEQYF. The CDR3 nucleotides read TGTGCCAGCGTGGGCCCTCTTCGACACAGCTCCTACGAGCAGTACTTC. The chain combines TRBV28 with TRBJ2-7; D is ambiguous. Per the germline V gene, CDR1 is MDHEN and CDR2 is SYDVKM. V shed 8 bases and J shed 0 bases, with 20 bases lying between them. This CDR3 is 16 amino acids long.

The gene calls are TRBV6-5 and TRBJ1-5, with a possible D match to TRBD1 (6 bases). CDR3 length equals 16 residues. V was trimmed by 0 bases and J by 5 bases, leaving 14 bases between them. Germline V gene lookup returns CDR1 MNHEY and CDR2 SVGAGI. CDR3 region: CASSYSAGGRYQPQHF. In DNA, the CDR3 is TGTGCCAGCAGTTACTCTGCCGGGGGGCGATATCAGCCCCAGCATTTT.

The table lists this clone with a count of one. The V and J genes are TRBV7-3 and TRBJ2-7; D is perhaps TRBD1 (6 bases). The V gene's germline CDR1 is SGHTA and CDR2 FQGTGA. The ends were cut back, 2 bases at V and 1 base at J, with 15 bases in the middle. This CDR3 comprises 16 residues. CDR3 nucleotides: TGTGCCAGCAGCTTATTACCGGGACAATCGTCCTACGAGCAGTACTTC. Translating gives CASSLLPGQSSYEQYF.

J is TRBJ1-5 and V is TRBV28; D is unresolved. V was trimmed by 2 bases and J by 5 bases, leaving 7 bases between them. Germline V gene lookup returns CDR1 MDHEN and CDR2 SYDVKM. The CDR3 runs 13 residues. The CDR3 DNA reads TGTGCCAGCAGTTTAGGGAGGGATCAGCCCCAGCATTTT. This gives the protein CASSLGRDQPQHF.

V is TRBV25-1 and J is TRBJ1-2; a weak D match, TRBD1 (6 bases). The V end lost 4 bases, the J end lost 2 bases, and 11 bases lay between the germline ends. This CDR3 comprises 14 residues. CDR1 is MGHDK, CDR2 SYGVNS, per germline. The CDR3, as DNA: TGTGCCAGCAGTGGCAGGGGCGCGAACTATGGCTACACCTTC. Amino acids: CASSGRGANYGYTF.

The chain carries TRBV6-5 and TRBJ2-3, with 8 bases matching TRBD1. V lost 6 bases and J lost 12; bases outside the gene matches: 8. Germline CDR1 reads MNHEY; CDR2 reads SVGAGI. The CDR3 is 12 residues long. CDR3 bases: TGTGCCAGCAGCCCCGGGACAGGACTACAGTATTTT. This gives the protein CASSPGTGLQYF.

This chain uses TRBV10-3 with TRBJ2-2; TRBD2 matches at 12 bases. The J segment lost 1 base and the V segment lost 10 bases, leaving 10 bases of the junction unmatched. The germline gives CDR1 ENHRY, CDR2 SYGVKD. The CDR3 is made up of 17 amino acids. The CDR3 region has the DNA TGTGCCACCGGTGGGTCTAGCGGGGGGGTGAACACCGGGGAGCTGTTTTTT. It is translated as CATGGSSGGVNTGELFF.

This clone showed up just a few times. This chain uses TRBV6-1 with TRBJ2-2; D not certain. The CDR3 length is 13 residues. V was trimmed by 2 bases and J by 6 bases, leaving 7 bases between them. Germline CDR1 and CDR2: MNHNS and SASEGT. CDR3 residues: CASSESGPGELFF. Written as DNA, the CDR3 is TGTGCCAGCAGTGAAAGTGGCCCCGGGGAGCTGTTTTTT.

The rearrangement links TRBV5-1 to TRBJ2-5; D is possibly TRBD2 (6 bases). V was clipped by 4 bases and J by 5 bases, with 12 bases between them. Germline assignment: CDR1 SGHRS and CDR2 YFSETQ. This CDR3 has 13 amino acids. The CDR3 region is CASSPILAETQYF. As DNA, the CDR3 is TGCGCCAGCAGCCCGATCCTAGCGGAGACCCAGTACTTC.